This T cell receptor beta chain was sequenced in a study of cytomegalovirus exposure and HLA in healthy donors. The CDR3 sequence is 17 residues long. The junction had 5 bases not matched to a gene; V was cut back by 4 bases and J by 0 bases. CDR1 GTSNPN and CDR2 SVGIG come from the germline V gene (reference sequence). The PCR made use of 60 Vbeta and 13 Jbeta primers. Some clones are missing from TCRdb's copy, which holds only in-frame ones; the method was immunoSEQ multiplex PCR. In the table there are over 150,000 clones, about four fifths of which are singletons. This clone turned up a few times.

The sample consisted of PBMCs. The clonotype originates from a male donor in good health and CMV-seropositive. The chain has TRBV30 and TRBJ2-4, with TRBD2 matching 14 bases. This CDR3 is CAWKGLAGAVAKNIQYF. CDR3 DNA sequence: TGTGCCTGGAAGGGACTAGCGGGGGCCGTAGCCAAAAACATTCAGTACTTC.